These 32 T cell receptor beta chains were all obtained from the same sample, sequenced in a study of blood T cell repertoires in COVID-19. The repertoire was sequenced with immunoSEQ multiplex PCR; TCRdb's copy has only in-frame clones and lacks some. The profile shows about 200,000 clones, less than 85% of them singletons. Sequencing was done on a sample of peripheral blood. These TCRs come from a woman aged 70-85 years with acute or convalescent COVID-19.

This chain links TRBV14 with TRBJ2-1, with D maybe TRBD2 (6 bases). This CDR3 is built from 13 residues. The germline V gene has CDR1 SGHDN and CDR2 FVKESK. The V and J ends lost 4 bases and 10 bases respectively, with 14 bases between them. The CDR3 protein is CASSPYKGGEQFF. The CDR3 DNA reads TGTGCCAGCAGCCCCTACAAGGGAGGAGAGCAGTTCTTC.

In the case of this clone: At one of its ends the junction is not consistent with the germline gene, which may arise from a read error. This sequence joins TRBV15 and TRBJ2-7, with D perhaps TRBD1 (5 bases). In germline, CDR1 is LNHNV, CDR2 YYDKDF (reference sequence). The CDR3 contains 14 residues. CDR3 loop: CVTSRDIGAYEQYF. In DNA, the CDR3 is TGTGTCACCAGCAGAGATATAGGGGCTTACGAGCAGTACTTC.

The rearrangement uses TRBV7-2 and TRBJ2-4; 7 bases are a match to TRBD2. Germline CDR1 and CDR2: SGHTA and FQGNSA. The V gene end was trimmed by 5 bases and the J gene end by 3 bases; junction bases not matched to a gene: 16. The CDR3 extends over 18 amino acids. CDR3 in DNA: TGTGCCAGCAGCCTGAGAGCGGGACCTTTAACGGGCAAAAACATTCAGTACTTC. Translated, it gives CASSLRAGPLTGKNIQYF.

This chain uses TRBV28 with TRBJ2-7; 9 positions match TRBD1. V dropped 5 bases and J dropped 9; count of bases not matched to a gene: 14. The CDR3 runs to 15 residues. The germline V gene encodes CDR1 MDHEN and CDR2 SYDVKM. The CDR3 DNA follows: TGTGCCAGCAGTACACCGGGACAGGGATTGTTCGGGCAGTACTTC. Its translation is CASSTPGQGLFGQYF.

Comment on this clone: Other DNA variants within this sample encode the same CDR3. The V call is TRBV10-3, the J call TRBJ2-7; a weak D match, TRBD2 (5 bases). V lost 2 bases and J 3 bases, leaving 8 bases between the germline ends. The V gene's germline CDR1 is ENHRY and CDR2 SYGVKD. This CDR3 contains 13 residues. The CDR3 DNA reads TGTGCCATCAGTGAGGGCGGGTTCTACGAGCAGTACTTC. Protein product: CAISEGGFYEQYF.

The chain recombines TRBV7-9 with TRBJ1-1; 10 positions agree with TRBD1. The germline V gene has CDR1 SEHNR and CDR2 FQNEAQ (reference sequence). This CDR3 contains 15 residues. V was clipped by 2 bases and J by 6 bases; unmatched bases: 6. CDR3 bases: TGTGCCAGCAGCTTACAGACAGGGGGCGCGTCTGAAGCTTTCTTT. Protein sequence: CASSLQTGGASEAFF.

The CDR3 sequence: CASSLFGIQGEKLFF. CDR3 coding DNA: TGTGCCAGCAGTTTATTCGGGATCCAAGGGGAAAAACTGTTTTTT. The chain uses TRBV27 and TRBJ1-4; D is ambiguous. Germline lookup yields CDR1 MNHEY and CDR2 SMNVEV (reference sequence). The ends were cut back, 1 base at V and 8 bases at J, with 14 bases in the middle. The CDR3 has 15 amino acids.

The chain combines TRBV27 with TRBJ2-5, with 8 bases identical to TRBD1. CDR1 is MNHEY and CDR2 is SMNVEV in the germline V gene (reference sequence). J gave up 9 bases and V 3 bases, and 15 bases lay outside the gene matches. This CDR3 spans 16 amino acids. CDR3 sequence: CASSFDINDRGEAQYF. CDR3 sequence (DNA): TGTGCCAGCAGTTTCGACATTAATGACAGGGGTGAGGCCCAGTACTTC.

Only one count was recorded for this clone. This chain uses TRBV28 with TRBJ1-1; tentative D call: TRBD1 (5 bases). Germline loops: CDR1 MDHEN, CDR2 SYDVKM. The CDR3 is made up of 14 amino acids. V was pared by 5 bases and J by 1 base, with 11 bases between. The CDR3 nucleotides read TGTGCCAGCAGTCTTGGGGGGGGGAACACTGAAGCTTTCTTT. Residues: CASSLGGGNTEAFF.

The chain has TRBV19 and TRBJ2-1; D gene unclear. With 7 bases removed from V and 6 bases from J, the gap between germline ends came to 13 bases. The CDR3 sequence is 13 residues long. Germline loops: CDR1 LNHDA, CDR2 SQIVND (reference sequence). The CDR3 DNA follows: TGTGCCAGTATAAACAGTGAAGCCAATGAGCAGTTCTTC. Amino acid sequence: CASINSEANEQFF. The entire variable domain, with the rest obtained from reference TRBV19 and TRBJ2-1, is as follows: DGGITQSPKYLFRKEGQNVTLSCEQNLNHDAMYWYRQDPGQGLRLIYYSQIVNDFQKGDIAEGYSVSREKKESFPLTVTSAQKNPTAFYLCASINSEANEQFFGPGTRLTVL.

In DNA form, the CDR3 reads TGTGCCAGTAGTATAACAGGGAGCTACGAGCAGTACTTC. It translates to CASSITGSYEQYF. The V and J genes are TRBV19 and TRBJ2-7, with D tentatively TRBD1 (6 bases). Germline V gene data show CDR1 as LNHDA and CDR2 as SQIVND (reference sequence). This CDR3 is 13 amino acids long. Trimming cost V 2 bases and J 3 bases, with 8 bases left between them.

This clone was seen once. The gene calls are TRBV24-1 and TRBJ1-2; 7 bases agree with TRBD1. Trimming removed 4 bases from V and 2 bases from J; junction bases left unmatched: 9. CDR1 is KGHDR, CDR2 SFDVKD, per germline. This CDR3 region has 16 residues. CDR3 sequence (DNA): TGTGCCACCAGTGACACTGGACAGGACGTGAACTATGGCTACACCTTC. Its translation: CATSDTGQDVNYGYTF.

This clone has only a few counts. The rearrangement uses TRBV28 and TRBJ1-5; D call uncertain. The CDR3 consists of 15 residues. The germline V gene encodes CDR1 MDHEN and CDR2 SYDVKM. V dropped 7 bases and J dropped 0 bases, with 13 bases sitting between them. CDR3: CASTPNSYSNQPQHF. In DNA form, the CDR3 reads TGTGCCAGCACCCCCAACAGCTATAGCAATCAGCCCCAGCATTTT. Full variable domain (outside the CDR3, taken from reference TRBV28 and TRBJ1-5): DVKVTQSSRYLVKRTGEKVFLECVQDMDHENMFWYRQDPGLGLRLIYFSYDVKMKEKGDIPEGYSVSREKKERFSLILESASTNQTSMYLCASTPNSYSNQPQHFGDGTRLSIL.

V usage is TRBV12-5 and J usage is TRBJ2-1, with 7 bases identical to TRBD2. The length of the CDR3 is 15 residues. Germline trimming cut 1 base from V and 6 bases from J; bases unmatched to any gene: 6. The V gene's germline CDR1 is LGHNT and CDR2 FRNRAP. The DNA for the CDR3 is TGTGCTAGTGGTTTGGGCAGCGGGGCCCTCAATGAGCAGTTCTTC. This codes for CASGLGSGALNEQFF.

This clone appeared once. This chain connects TRBV4-1 to TRBJ1-2; weak D call: TRBD1 (6 bases). CDR1 is MGHRA, CDR2 YSYEKL, per germline. V gave up 1 base and J gave up 3 bases, with 18 bases separating them. The CDR3 runs to 17 residues. The CDR3 DNA reads TGCGCCAGCAGCCAAGGGGGAGGGGGGTATTTCGACTATGGCTACACCTTC. This sequence encodes CASSQGGGGYFDYGYTF.

This clone has only one observation. The chain is built from TRBV30 and TRBJ2-6; TRBD1 matches 8 bases. This CDR3 is 15 amino acids long. V lost 5 bases and J lost 4; bases outside the gene matches: 7. The germline gives CDR1 GTSNPN, CDR2 SVGIG (reference sequence). The CDR3 DNA is TGTGCCTGGGGGCAGGGGGCATTGGGGGCCAACGTCCTGACTTTC. Amino acids: CAWGQGALGANVLTF.

The chain couples TRBV15 to TRBJ2-1, with TRBD2 matching over 10 bases. V dropped 4 bases and J dropped 7; count of bases not matched to a gene: 7. This CDR3 contains 15 residues. Germline-derived CDR1 and CDR2 are LNHNV and YYDKDF (reference sequence). CDR3 sequence: CATSIVSGRENEQFF. DNA of the CDR3: TGTGCCACCAGCATAGTGAGCGGGAGGGAAAATGAGCAGTTCTTC.

This chain uses TRBV27 with TRBJ2-1; 11 nucleotides align to TRBD2. The germline V gene encodes CDR1 MNHEY and CDR2 SMNVEV (reference sequence). This CDR3 is 15 amino acids long. V shed 5 bases, J shed 7 bases, and the junction held 7 bases outside the gene matches. The CDR3 bases are TGTGCCAGCAGTGCTCGACTAGCGGGAAGGAATGAGCAGTTCTTC. Protein sequence: CASSARLAGRNEQFF.

This sequence joins TRBV7-9 and TRBJ1-5; D ambiguous. The V end was cut by 0 bases, the J end by 0 bases, with 9 bases between. Germline CDR1 SEHNR, CDR2 FQNEAQ (reference sequence). This CDR3 comprises 16 residues. CDR3 coding DNA: TGTGCCAGCAGCTTAGCGCCTGAGGGTAGCAATCAGCCCCAGCATTTT. Encoded protein: CASSLAPEGSNQPQHF. Using reference TRBV7-9 and TRBJ1-5 for the parts outside the CDR3, the full variable domain is DTGVSQNPRHKITKRGQNVTFRCDPISEHNRLYWYRQTLGQGPEFLTYFQNEAQLEKSRLLSDRFSAERPKGSFSTLEIQRTEQGDSAMYLCASSLAPEGSNQPQHFGDGTRLSIL.

This chain connects TRBV2 to TRBJ1-1; 7 nucleotides line up with TRBD1. The trim removed 1 base at V and 2 bases at J, leaving 7 bases unmatched. This CDR3 contains 16 residues. The germline V gene encodes CDR1 SNHLY and CDR2 FYNNEI. DNA of the CDR3: TGTGCCAGCAGTGAAGGGACGACAGGGATCAACACTGAAGCTTTCTTT. Protein product: CASSEGTTGINTEAFF.

This clone was found a few times. The chain couples TRBV2 to TRBJ2-1, with D possibly being TRBD1 (6 bases). V shed 1 base and J shed 6 bases, with 7 bases lying between them. Germline-derived CDR1 and CDR2 are SNHLY and FYNNEI. The CDR3 runs to 13 residues. As DNA, the CDR3 is TGTGCCAGCAGTGAAGAAGGGGGCAATGAGCAGTTCTTC. This translates into CASSEEGGNEQFF.

In regard to this clone: The likely explanation is a read error, given a far larger clone one base away. The chain carries TRBV14 and TRBJ2-7, with 14 positions matching TRBD2. Per germline, CDR1 SGHDN and CDR2 FVKESK. The CDR3 runs to 14 residues. The trim removed 4 bases at V and 6 bases at J, leaving 2 bases unmatched. In DNA, the CDR3 is TGTGCCAGCAGCCCGGGACTAGCGGGAGTCGAGCAGTACTTC. Translation: CASSPGLAGVEQYF.

The chain is built from TRBV30 and TRBJ2-1; D perhaps matches TRBD1 (5 bases). V gave up 4 bases and J gave up 10 bases, with 17 bases separating them. Germline CDR1 and CDR2: GTSNPN and SVGIG (reference sequence). This CDR3 contains 13 residues. CDR3 in DNA: TGTGCCTGGACAGGGCCAAACTTGGGGGAGCAGTTCTTC. Translating gives CAWTGPNLGEQFF.

In this sample, this clone turned up a few times. This sequence joins TRBV18 and TRBJ2-1; 7 bases match TRBD1. CDR3 length: 15 residues. Germline CDR1 and CDR2: KGHSH and LQKENI. J was trimmed by 5 bases and V by 3 bases; bases with no gene match: 7. This CDR3 is CASSPSGQRNNEQFF. For the CDR3, the DNA is TGTGCCAGCTCACCCTCGGGACAGCGTAACAATGAGCAGTTCTTC.

The V and J genes are TRBV30 and TRBJ2-7; 11 positions agree with TRBD2. The CDR3 runs to 20 residues. CDR1 and CDR2 (germline): GTSNPN, SVGIG (reference sequence). Germline trimming cut 2 bases from V and 0 bases from J; bases unmatched to any gene: 18. CDR3 loop: CAWSPLPGHLAGGSSYEQYF. DNA for the CDR3: TGTGCCTGGAGTCCGCTTCCGGGACACCTAGCGGGAGGTTCCTCCTACGAGCAGTACTTC. The full variable domain, with the rest looked up from reference TRBV30 and TRBJ2-7, is SQTIHQWPATLVQPVGSPLSLECTVEGTSNPNLYWYRQAAGRGLQLLFYSVGIGQISSEVPQNLSASRPQDRQFILSSKKLLLSDSGFYLCAWSPLPGHLAGGSSYEQYFGPGTRLTVT.

Here the CDR3 reads CASRGGGRAAGELFF. DNA of the CDR3: TGTGCCAGCAGAGGAGGCGGGAGGGCTGCCGGGGAGCTGTTTTTT. The V and J genes are TRBV28 and TRBJ2-2, with 9 nucleotides matching TRBD2. The CDR3 contains 15 residues. Germline V gives CDR1 MDHEN, CDR2 SYDVKM. Germline trimming cut 6 bases from V and 6 bases from J; bases unmatched to any gene: 8.

This clone was seen more than once but under ten times. The chain combines TRBV5-4 with TRBJ2-1; 7 nucleotides line up with TRBD2. V gave up 4 bases and J gave up 2 bases; unmatched junction bases: 9. The CDR3 has 16 residues. Looked up from germline, CDR1 is SGHNT and CDR2 is YYREEE (reference sequence). Here the CDR3 DNA reads TGTGCCAGCAGCAGAGGTGGAGCGGGAACCTACAATGAGCAGTTCTTC. Translating it yields CASSRGGAGTYNEQFF.

The DNA for the CDR3 is TGTGCCAGCAGCTTGACTAGCGGGACCTACAATGAGCAGTTCTTC. Its protein is CASSLTSGTYNEQFF. V and J are TRBV7-3 and TRBJ2-1; 11 nucleotides agree with TRBD2. The CDR3 is 15 residues long. V lost 3 bases, J lost 2 bases, and 0 bases stayed unmatched. Germline CDR1 is SGHTA and CDR2 is FQGTGA.

The rearrangement links TRBV30 to TRBJ1-2; a possible D gene is TRBD1 (6 bases). The CDR3 extends over 14 amino acids. V lost 0 bases and J lost 7, with 15 bases in between. In germline, CDR1 is GTSNPN, CDR2 SVGIG (reference sequence). The CDR3 protein is CAWSVPQGIAGYTF. The CDR3, as DNA: TGTGCCTGGAGTGTACCACAGGGCATCGCTGGCTACACCTTC.

V usage is TRBV5-8 and J usage is TRBJ2-5; TRBD2 might be the D (7 bases). CDR1 and CDR2 from the germline V gene are SGHTS and YDEGEE. Trimming took off 0 bases at V and 4 bases at J, with 13 bases between the two ends. This CDR3 has 15 residues. The CDR3 bases are TGTGCCAGCAGCTTGGCGCAGGGGAGGGGAGAGACCCAGTACTTC. Translation gives CASSLAQGRGETQYF.

This sequence joins TRBV7-2 and TRBJ2-3, with 9 bases that match TRBD2. The V and J ends lost 3 bases and 5 bases, in that order; junction bases with no gene match: 6. The CDR3 covers 15 residues. Germline V lookup: CDR1 SGHTA, CDR2 FQGNSA. The CDR3: CASSFLAGAGDTQYF. The CDR3 DNA sequence: TGTGCCAGCAGCTTCTTAGCGGGAGCGGGAGATACGCAGTATTTT. Using reference TRBV7-2 and TRBJ2-3 for the parts outside the CDR3, the full variable domain is GAGVSQSPSNKVTEKGKDVELRCDPISGHTALYWYRQSLGQGLEFLIYFQGNSAPDKSGLPSDRFSAERTGGSVSTLTIQRTQQEDSAVYLCASSFLAGAGDTQYFGPGTRLTVL.

The V call is TRBV5-4, the J call TRBJ2-2, with a tentative D call TRBD2 (5 bases). V was pared by 0 bases and J by 2 bases, with 11 bases between. Germline CDR1 and CDR2: SGHNT and YYREEE (reference sequence). CDR3 length equals 16 residues. In nucleotides, the CDR3 is TGTGCCAGCAGCTTGGGACCGGGGTTAAACACCGGGGAGCTGTTTTTT. It is translated as CASSLGPGLNTGELFF.